The following is a TCR beta chain sequence with its context. In the authors' methods: Reference gene primer amplification yielded estimated nucleated cell counts. This table comes from immunoSEQ multiplex PCR, and its TCRdb copy is limited to in-frame clones, with some not included. V and J calls and clone size follow that table, whereas D and trimming were derived from the DNA. The sample has some 100,000 clones; around nine tenths are singletons. This record comes from a study of blood T cell repertoires in COVID-19. On the study more broadly: Material from acute and convalescent COVID-19 was sourced from the United States, Italy and Spain. PBMCs, B-cell-depleted T cells, or T cells were the source of the cDNA or gDNA that made up the material.

Germline V lookup: CDR1 LNHDA, CDR2 SQIVND (reference sequence). This CDR3 contains 14 residues. V shed 2 bases and J 6 bases; nucleotides not matched to a gene: 3. Sample: peripheral blood. The receptor was derived from a man aged 50-60 years with acute or convalescent COVID-19. The chain recombines TRBV19 with TRBJ2-2; 7 nucleotides align to TRBD1. As DNA, the CDR3 is TGTGCCAGTAGTATAAGGGACAGAGCCGGGGAGCTGTTTTTT. This gives the protein CASSIRDRAGELFF.